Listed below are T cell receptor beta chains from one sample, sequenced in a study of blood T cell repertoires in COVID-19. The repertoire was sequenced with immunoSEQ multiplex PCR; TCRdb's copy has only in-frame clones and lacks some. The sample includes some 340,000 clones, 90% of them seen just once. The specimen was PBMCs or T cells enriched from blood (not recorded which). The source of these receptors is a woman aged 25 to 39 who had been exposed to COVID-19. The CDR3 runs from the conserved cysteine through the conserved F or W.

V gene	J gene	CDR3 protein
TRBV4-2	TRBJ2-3	CASSLPRGRDTQYF
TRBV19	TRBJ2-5	CASSLEQEETQYF
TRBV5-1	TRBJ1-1	CASGQGGGSTEAFF
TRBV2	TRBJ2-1	CASSDGGEQFF
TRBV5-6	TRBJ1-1	CASSSLSAEAFF
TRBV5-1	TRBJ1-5	CASSPGTAGNQPQHF
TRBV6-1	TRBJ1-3	CASSDPGGLSGNTIYF
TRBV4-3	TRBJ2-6	CASSQYTGSSGANVLTF
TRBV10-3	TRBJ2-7	CAISERRGGYEQYF
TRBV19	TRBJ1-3	CAATGQKFFSGNTIYF
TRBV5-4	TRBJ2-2	CASSFEAPTFPGELFF
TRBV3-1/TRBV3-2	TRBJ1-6	CASSHRQGRNSPLHF
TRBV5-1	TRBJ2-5	CASSTSTGAYQETQYF
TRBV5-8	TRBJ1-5	CASSLAPGTGNQPQHF
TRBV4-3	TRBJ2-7	CASSQDLGQGRSEQYF
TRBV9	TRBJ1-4	CASSLQGFNEKLFF
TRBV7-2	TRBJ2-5	CASSLRVQETQYF
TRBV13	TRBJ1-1	CASSPAGGWTELNTEAFF
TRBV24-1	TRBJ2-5	CATSDLVADRGLETQYF
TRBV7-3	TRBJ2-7	CASSLNRVGRAYEQYF
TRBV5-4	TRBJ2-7	CASSSDRGWQYF
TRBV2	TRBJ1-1	CASSVQGNTEAFF
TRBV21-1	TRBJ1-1	CASSKGAGGNTEAFF
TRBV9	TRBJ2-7	CASSVDGLTYEQYF
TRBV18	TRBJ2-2	CASSRPGHPTGELFF
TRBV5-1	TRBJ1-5	CASSLGAGTGTNQPQHF
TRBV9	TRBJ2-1	CASSVANSGSYNEQFF
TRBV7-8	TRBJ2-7	CASSSTGKYEQYF
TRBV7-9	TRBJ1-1	CASSLVTGMLMNTEAFF
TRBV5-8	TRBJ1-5	CASSLGLPGDQPQHF
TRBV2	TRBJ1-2	CASSPNRGPYTHNGYTF
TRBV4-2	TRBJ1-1	CASSQDTGGNTEAFF
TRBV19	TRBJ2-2	CASSPTGGTGELFF
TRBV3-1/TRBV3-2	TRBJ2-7	CASSQYVSGRDSEQYF
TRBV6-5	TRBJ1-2	CASSLEGSYGYTF
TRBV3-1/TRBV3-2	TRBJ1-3	CASSPRGTAGNTIYF
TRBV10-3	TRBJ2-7	CAISDLTGPKLEQYF